The TCR beta chain described here comes from a study of OX40 agonist ivuxolimab in advanced cancers. Study-level results: Antigen specificity remained undetermined for the expanded peripheral T cells. Low normalized T-cell clonal expansion was additionally recorded for some nonresponders.

In its sample, this clone was seen a few times. Antigen unknown. Using immunoSEQ multiplex PCR, the repertoire was profiled, and TCRdb retains in-frame clones only, with some absent. Of about 48,000 clones in the sample, about 81% are singletons; the top ten hold about 7.2%. The CDR3 is made up of 16 amino acids. With 3 bases removed from V and 0 bases from J, the gap between germline ends came to 15 bases. Germline CDR1 reads SGHRS; CDR2 reads YFSETQ. This TCR was recovered from an adult with an advanced solid tumor such as melanoma, head and neck, liver or kidney cancer. The specimen comprised CD4+ or CD8+ T cells sorted from blood, sampled in a trial of the OX40 agonist ivuxolimab. The chain recombines TRBV5-1 with TRBJ1-1; TRBD1 is a possible D gene (5 bases). The CDR3 spells CASSSRATALNTEAFF. CDR3 sequence (DNA): TGCGCCAGCAGCTCACGAGCGACAGCTCTGAACACTGAAGCTTTCTTT.